This passage covers 3 T cell receptor beta chains from one sample sequenced in a study of regulatory T cells in long-lasting Graves disease. Described time point: newly diagnosed GD, antithyroid drugs for less than 3 months. Preparation of the TCR library used RNA extracted from PBMCs. Construction of TCR beta libraries relied on iRepertoire HTBI primers and on Arm-PCR targeting CDR3 regions. TCRdb re-called the multiplex PCR reads with MiXCR, one entry per CDR3 protein. The sample has 350,000 to 500,000 distinct CDR3 sequences, around 17% seen once; the top ten hold around 11%. These same records also appear under a second study, on T cells in Graves' hyperthyroidism and ophthalmopathy.

Material: peripheral blood mononuclear cells (PBMCs), obtained at new diagnosis, from a patient treated with antithyroid drugs. The receptor source for this set is a woman younger than 45 with Graves disease.

In its sample, this clonotype was seen a few times. V usage is TRBV28 and J usage is TRBJ2-5; 7 bases are shared with TRBD1. Germline V gene lookup returns CDR1 MDHEN and CDR2 SYDVKM. The junction had 14 bases not matched to a gene; V was cut back by 5 bases and J by 2 bases. The CDR3 length is 17 residues. CDR3 sequence (DNA): TGTGCCAGCAGTACAAGGCTTGGGACAGCGTCTCAAGAGACCCAGTACTTC. Protein: CASSTRLGTASQETQYF.

The table lists this clonotype with many counts. The CDR3 region is CASSWPGLLIPQYF. For the CDR3, the DNA is TGTGCCAGCAGTTGGCCGGGACTTCTGATACCCCAGTACTTC. The genes are TRBV6-2 or TRBV6-3 and TRBJ2-5; D may be TRBD2 (6 bases). This CDR3 is 14 amino acids long. The germline CDR1 and CDR2 sequences are MNHEY and SVGEGT. V lost 4 bases, J lost 9 bases, and 18 bases lay in between.

The chain combines TRBV24-1 with TRBJ2-4; D may correspond to TRBD1 or TRBD2 (5 bases each). V lost 5 bases, J lost 0 bases, and 16 bases lay in between. Per the germline V gene, CDR1 is KGHDR and CDR2 is SFDVKD. CDR3 length: 17 amino acids. CDR3 sequence: CATSASPGTTAKNIQYF. The CDR3 DNA reads TGTGCCACCAGTGCCTCTCCAGGGACCACAGCCAAAAACATTCAGTACTTC.